The TCR beta chain under discussion was sequenced for a study of blood T cell repertoires in COVID-19 (TCRdb year 2020). Background for the entire study: The collaborator samples originated in the United States, Italy and Spain and spanned the acute and convalescent phases of COVID-19. The prospective study material was composed of cDNA or gDNA derived from T cells, B-cell-depleted T cells, or PBMCs. Deeply sampled blood TCRbeta repertoires from subjects exposed to, actively infected with, or recovered from COVID-19 were included in the dataset. The repertoires were made available in a free public database intended to serve as a resource for research on the immune response to SARS-CoV-2. The samples were drawn from the first 160 participants of the ongoing ImmuneRACE study and from some 1,300 subjects provided by 6 global collaborators. A de-identified subject ID, COVID-19 status, age in years and sex were almost always included in the sample metadata. Where HLA class I and class II types were available, the types were taken from metadata supplied by the sample provider, not from assay-based typing.

In the germline V gene, CDR1 corresponds to SNHLY and CDR2 to FYNNEI. Trimming takes 4 bases off V and 0 bases off J; junction bases not matched to a gene: 6. Inclusive of the bounding cysteine and phenylalanine, the CDR3 is 16 residues long. Just CDR3 DNA is preserved here, 48 bases in frame from base 1. Remarks on this clone: Which antigen it targets is not known. Base qualities are not recorded, but no much larger clone differs from it by a single base.

Points the paper makes about the study in general: Clinical and demographic metadata were provided uncurated, with the amount varying by source and participant.

Participants in the prospective study were aged roughly 18 to 95 years, lived in more than 20 United States geographic areas, and enrolled through a virtual design. In the prospective study, cohorts were assigned on the basis of participant-reported clinical history obtained from a screening survey and a study questionnaire. Recovered participants in ImmuneRACE Cohort 3 were defined by two consecutive negative NP/OP PCR tests, clearance by a healthcare professional, or resolution of symptoms. Each participant in the prospective study had whole blood, serum and a nasopharyngeal or oropharyngeal swab collected by mobile phlebotomists. Prospective study participants could optionally give additional blood draws and questionnaires over an approximately 2-month period. Before DNA extraction, blood samples from the prospective study were shipped at room temperature or frozen. The immunoSEQ Assay, a bias-controlled multiplex PCR, was used to amplify TCRbeta CDR3 regions from genomic DNA. The authors' pipeline ran thus. The number of nucleated cells in each sample was estimated from the amplification of reference gene primers within the assay. Sequence reads were collapsed and filtered to measure the absolute abundance of every unique TCRbeta CDR3 rearrangement. For each sample, productive Simpson clonality was calculated as the square root of Simpson's diversity index over productive rearrangements. The source is immuneACCESS, and TCRdb retained only in-frame sequences with V and J called. Part of the clones is not carried over; for the studies checked, unresolved V genes explain less than half of this, and the remainder is unexplained. V, J and clone size are taken as reported in that table, and D and trimming were inferred from the DNA itself. In all, the sample holds roughly 200,000 clones, and around 88% of those were seen once. The ten largest clones add up to 7.5% to 10% of the sample.

This TCR derives from a woman aged 25 to 39 who had recovered from COVID-19. Sequencing used PBMCs or T cells enriched from blood (not recorded which). This chain is built from TRBV2 and TRBJ2-1, with 7 junctional bases fitting TRBD1. The CDR3 region has the sequence CASSGDSYSSYNEQFF. The DNA sequence is TGTGCCAGCAGTGGGGACAGTTATAGCTCCTACAATGAGCAGTTCTTC.